This entry lists 7 T cell receptor beta chains sequenced from one sample in a study of cytomegalovirus exposure and HLA in healthy donors. The PCR was carried out with 60 Vbeta primers and 13 Jbeta primers. Profiling relied on immunoSEQ multiplex PCR, and the TCRdb table lists in-frame clones only, not all of them. The sample has roughly 100,000 clones; 83% are singletons. The sample was PBMCs. These receptors were taken from a man aged 18 to 35 in good health and CMV-seronegative.

The chain recombines TRBV5-1 with TRBJ2-3; D gene uncertain. Germline lookup yields CDR1 SGHRS and CDR2 YFSETQ. The V gene lost 4 bases and the J gene lost 6 bases, with 12 bases spanning the gap. This CDR3 is 13 amino acids long. This chain's CDR3 is CASSPSLRDTQYF. The CDR3 DNA is TGCGCCAGCAGCCCCTCTCTCCGGGATACGCAGTATTTT.

The rearrangement uses TRBV9 and TRBJ2-1; 14 positions agree with TRBD2. The ends lost 4 bases at V and 8 bases at J; junction bases unmatched: 20. The CDR3 is 20 residues long. Germline V gene data show CDR1 as SGDLS and CDR2 as YYNGEE. CDR3 in amino acids: CASSPRTTGTSGSGRDEQFF. Written as DNA, the CDR3 is TGTGCCAGCAGCCCCCGGACGACTGGGACTAGCGGGAGTGGCCGCGATGAGCAGTTCTTC.

This clone was detected only a few times. The gene calls are TRBV6-1 and TRBJ2-7, with 7 bases aligning to TRBD1. This CDR3 spans 15 amino acids. The germline V gene encodes CDR1 MNHNS and CDR2 SASEGT. Trimming at V came to 2 bases and at J to 0 bases, leaving 4 bases not matched to a gene. This CDR3 is CASSERAGGSYEQYF. The CDR3 DNA follows: TGTGCCAGCAGTGAAAGGGCAGGGGGCTCCTACGAGCAGTACTTC.

This clone has just a few counts. This sequence joins TRBV6-6 and TRBJ2-7; TRBD1 is a possible D gene (5 bases). CDR3 size: 14 residues. Germline CDR1 MNHNY, CDR2 SVGAGI (reference sequence). Trimming took off 0 bases at V and 3 bases at J, with 9 bases between the two ends. CDR3 nucleotides: TGTGCCAGCAGTTACTCGACAGCCTACTACGAGCAGTACTTC. Encoded protein: CASSYSTAYYEQYF.

The chain combines TRBV5-1 with TRBJ2-2; 7 nucleotides match TRBD1. After removal of 2 bases from V and 1 base from J, the junction contained 5 bases not matched to a gene. The CDR3 is 16 residues long. Germline CDR1 SGHRS, CDR2 YFSETQ. CDR3 coding DNA: TGCGCCAGCAGCTTTAGTGGGACAGAGAACACCGGGGAGCTGTTTTTT. This gives the protein CASSFSGTENTGELFF. The variable domain in full, completed from reference TRBV5-1 and TRBJ2-2, reads KAGVTQTPRYLIKTRGQQVTLSCSPISGHRSVSWYQQTPGQGLQFLFEYFSETQRNKGNFPGRFSGRQFSNSRSEMNVSTLELGDSALYLCASSFSGTENTGELFFGEGSRLTVL.

CDR3 bases: TGCGCCAGCAGCCTAACCGGGACTACAAACACTGAAGCTTTCTTT. This encodes CASSLTGTTNTEAFF. The chain has TRBV5-1 and TRBJ1-1; maybe TRBD1 (5 bases). The V gene's germline CDR1 is SGHRS and CDR2 YFSETQ. V lost 4 bases to trimming and J lost 2 bases, with 15 bases between them. The CDR3 loop spans 15 amino acids.

Written as DNA, the CDR3 is TGTGCCAGCGGAGCCGCGACAGGGAAGAACACTGAAGCTTTCTTT. This encodes CASGAATGKNTEAFF. The genes are TRBV28 and TRBJ1-1; 7 bases line up with TRBD1. The CDR3 totals 15 residues. After removal of 8 bases from V and 1 base from J, the junction contained 10 bases not matched to a gene. Germline CDR1 and CDR2: MDHEN and SYDVKM.